A single sample is the source of the 31 T cell receptor beta chains below, sequenced in a study of shared clonotypes between healthy human individuals (TCRdb year 2020). CD8 naive samples were CD45RO-negative cells positively selected for CCR7, giving a CD45RA+CCR7+ population that excluded TemRA cells. Receptors were amplified or captured by the immunoSEQ multiplex PCR assay. TCRdb obtained this table from immuneACCESS and retained in-frame rearrangements with V and J assigned. These tables miss some clones; where compared with another copy, unresolved V genes account for less than half of the shortfall, and the remainder is unexplained. The sample table contains around 2.1 million clones; only one count was recorded for approximately 94% of them. The top ten hold 1.5% to 2% of the sample. Sequenced material: naive CD8+ T cells from PBMCs. Read against the paper, the sample's cell subset or site label means: CD45RA+CCR7+. These receptor sequences come from a man aged 18 to 30 in good health. Some clones in this sample may be carry-over from other donors' samples.

The rearrangement links TRBV27 to TRBJ1-1, with D possibly being TRBD1 (5 bases). CDR3 length: 14 residues. From germline, CDR1 is MNHEY and CDR2 SMNVEV (reference sequence). V was pared by 2 bases and J by 1 base, with 8 bases between. CDR3 protein: CASSLGHPNTEAFF. The CDR3 DNA sequence: TGTGCCAGCAGTTTAGGACACCCGAACACTGAAGCTTTCTTT.

This clone showed up just once. The chain is built from TRBV9 and TRBJ2-1; D is unresolved. Trimming shortened V by 4 bases and J by 2 bases, and 16 bases separated the two germline ends. Looked up from germline, CDR1 is SGDLS and CDR2 is YYNGEE. There are 16 residues in the CDR3. CDR3: CASSPPRLGPYNEQFF. The CDR3 DNA follows: TGTGCCAGCAGCCCCCCTCGTTTGGGCCCCTACAATGAGCAGTTCTTC.

The rearrangement joins TRBV7-2 to TRBJ2-7; the match to TRBD2 covers 8 bases. CDR3 size: 15 residues. Germline-derived CDR1 and CDR2 are SGHTA and FQGNSA. J gave up 6 bases and V 2 bases, and 9 bases lay outside the gene matches. The CDR3: CASSLTVPGGGEQYF. The DNA for the CDR3 is TGTGCCAGCAGCTTAACAGTGCCCGGGGGGGGCGAGCAGTACTTC.

This clone was detected a few times. The V call is TRBV7-9, the J call TRBJ1-5; no clear D gene. Per germline, CDR1 SEHNR and CDR2 FQNEAQ (reference sequence). The CDR3 extends over 14 amino acids. Trimming cost V 5 bases and J 0 bases, with 8 bases left between them. CDR3 nucleotide sequence: TGTGCCAGCAGCAGGTCAGATAGCAATCAGCCCCAGCATTTT. This codes for CASSRSDSNQPQHF.

The chain carries TRBV27 and TRBJ2-7; a weak D match, TRBD2 (5 bases). V was cut by 0 bases and J by 3 bases, with 15 bases left in between. The CDR3 totals 16 residues. CDR1 is MNHEY and CDR2 is SMNVEV in the germline V gene (reference sequence). The CDR3 is CASSLSSGAAGYEQYF. CDR3 nucleotide sequence: TGTGCCAGCAGTTTATCGAGTGGAGCGGCCGGCTACGAGCAGTACTTC.

The chain has TRBV7-9 and TRBJ1-2, with TRBD1 matching 9 bases. V lost 4 bases, J lost 3 bases, and 12 bases stayed unmatched. CDR1 and CDR2 (germline): SEHNR, FQNEAQ (reference sequence). The CDR3 is 17 residues long. CDR3 in amino acids: CASSSPEAGTGYYGYTF. The CDR3 DNA reads TGTGCCAGCAGCTCTCCCGAGGCGGGGACAGGGTACTATGGCTACACCTTC.

This clone appeared a single time. V is TRBV7-8 and J is TRBJ2-1, with 9 bases aligning to TRBD2. The CDR3 contains 16 residues. The germline V gene encodes CDR1 SGHVS and CDR2 FQNEAQ. V was clipped by 1 base and J by 8 bases; unmatched bases: 9. The CDR3 DNA sequence: TGTGCCAGCAGCTTAGGGGCGGGAGGGCCGGCGGATGAGCAGTTCTTC. As protein: CASSLGAGGPADEQFF.

The chain combines TRBV9 with TRBJ1-1; D not resolved. The CDR3 spans 13 residues. CDR1 is SGDLS, CDR2 YYNGEE, per germline. V gave up 3 bases and J gave up 4 bases, with 10 bases separating them. CDR3 protein: CASSEQWGTEAFF. The CDR3 DNA reads TGTGCCAGCAGCGAACAGTGGGGCACTGAAGCTTTCTTT.

The chain uses TRBV7-3 and TRBJ2-1; 7 nucleotides align to TRBD1. Germline loops: CDR1 SGHTA, CDR2 FQGTGA. This CDR3 spans 14 amino acids. The V segment lost 4 bases and the J segment 7 bases; nucleotides outside the gene matches: 7. CDR3 residues: CASSSSRGKNEQFF. The CDR3 coding sequence is TGTGCCAGCAGCTCGAGCAGGGGGAAGAATGAGCAGTTCTTC.

This clone was seen once. The CDR3 coding sequence is TGTGCCAGCAGTTTTTCCGGGGCCAACGTCCTGACTTTC. Amino acids: CASSFSGANVLTF. The chain recombines TRBV6-6 with TRBJ2-6, with D unresolved. Germline lookup yields CDR1 MNHNY and CDR2 SVGAGI (reference sequence). The germline V and J ends were trimmed by 4 bases and 4 bases, with 5 bases remaining between them. The CDR3 runs 13 residues.

The chain couples TRBV6-7 to TRBJ2-7; 7 bases fit TRBD1. TRBV6-7 is classed as an ORF, of uncertain function. CDR3 length: 16 residues. The junction had 5 bases not matched to a gene; V was cut back by 0 bases and J by 0 bases. This chain's CDR3 is CASSYSKDRTSYEQYF. As DNA, the CDR3 is TGTGCCAGCAGTTACTCGAAGGACAGGACCTCCTACGAGCAGTACTTC.

The CDR3: CSVRAGADYEQYF. The CDR3 DNA is TGCAGCGTTCGGGCGGGAGCAGACTACGAGCAGTACTTC. The rearrangement joins TRBV29-1 to TRBJ2-7, with 7 bases lining up with TRBD2. Losses at the gene ends were 5 bases for V and 3 bases for J; bases not matched to a gene: 7. This CDR3 is 13 amino acids long. The germline CDR1 and CDR2 sequences are SQVTM and ANQGSEA.

This chain uses TRBV7-6 with TRBJ2-7, with D maybe TRBD2 (7 bases). Germline CDR1 is SGHVS and CDR2 is FNYEAQ. V was shortened by 5 bases and J by 2 bases, with 19 bases between the two germline ends. The CDR3 spans 16 residues. The DNA for the CDR3 is TGTGCCAGCAGCCCGCTAGGGGGGGGAGCCCCCTACGAGCAGTACTTC. This encodes CASSPLGGGAPYEQYF. Together with reference TRBV7-6 and TRBJ2-7, the CDR3 gives the full variable domain: GAGVSQSPRYKVTKRGQDVALRCDPISGHVSLYWYRQALGQGPEFLTYFNYEAQQDKSGLPNDRFSAERPEGSISTLTIQRTEQRDSAMYRCASSPLGGGAPYEQYFGPGTRLTVT.

The gene calls are TRBV4-1 and TRBJ2-7; D gene ambiguous. V was pared by 4 bases and J by 1 base, with 17 bases between. The CDR3 has 16 residues. In germline, CDR1 is MGHRA, CDR2 YSYEKL. The CDR3 region is CASSPKKTTASYEQYF. DNA for the CDR3: TGCGCCAGCAGCCCCAAAAAAACCACTGCGTCCTACGAGCAGTACTTC.

V is TRBV1 and J is TRBJ2-7; the table gives TRBD2 as D, unverified against the DNA. TRBV1 is annotated as a pseudogene. CDR3 size: 17 residues. DNA of the CDR3: TGCACCAGCAGCCAAGATCCGTCGGCGGGGGACTCCTACGAGCAGTACTTC. Encoded protein: CTSSQDPSAGDSYEQYF.

The chain has TRBV27 and TRBJ2-3; no reliable D call. The CDR3 extends over 14 amino acids. Trimming took off 5 bases at V and 4 bases at J, with 13 bases between the two ends. CDR1 and CDR2 from the germline V gene are MNHEY and SMNVEV (reference sequence). Here the CDR3 DNA reads TGTGCCAGCAGTAGCGCCGGTAGGGCAGATACGCAGTATTTT. Residues: CASSSAGRADTQYF.

The genes are TRBV29-1 and TRBJ2-1, with 12 bases identical to TRBD2. Germline CDR1 reads SQVTM; CDR2 reads ANQGSEA. V lost 1 base, J lost 6 bases, and 7 bases stayed unmatched. The CDR3 sequence is 16 residues long. The DNA for the CDR3 is TGCAGCGTTGAAGGGGGGAGACTAGCGGGAGTCAATGAGCAGTTCTTC. Encoded protein: CSVEGGRLAGVNEQFF.

This clone came up once. The sample carries other DNA sequences with the same CDR3. The V and J genes are TRBV6-6 and TRBJ2-7, with D perhaps TRBD1 (5 bases). V was shortened by 0 bases and J by 4 bases, with 10 bases between the two germline ends. Germline lookup yields CDR1 MNHNY and CDR2 SVGAGI (reference sequence). The CDR3 sequence is 14 residues long. The DNA for the CDR3 is TGTGCCAGCAGTTACTCAACAGGTGGATACGAGCAGTACTTC. This codes for CASSYSTGGYEQYF.

The J gene is TRBJ2-1, the V gene TRBV9; D uncertain. The CDR3 spans 14 residues. CDR1 and CDR2 from the germline V gene are SGDLS and YYNGEE. V was shortened by 0 bases and J by 7 bases, with 11 bases between the two germline ends. CDR3 protein: CASSVDNSPNEQFF. CDR3 in DNA: TGTGCCAGCAGCGTAGACAACTCGCCGAATGAGCAGTTCTTC.

The genes are TRBV9 and TRBJ2-1; 8 bases map to TRBD2. The length of the CDR3 is 15 residues. Germline values: CDR1 SGDLS, CDR2 YYNGEE. V lost 0 bases, J lost 6 bases, and 5 bases stayed unmatched. Here the CDR3 reads CASSVASGQGNEQFF. Written as DNA, the CDR3 is TGTGCCAGCAGCGTAGCTAGCGGGCAGGGCAATGAGCAGTTCTTC.

The V and J genes are TRBV6-6 and TRBJ1-1, with D possibly TRBD1 on 5 matching bases. CDR1 and CDR2 (germline): MNHNY, SVGAGI (reference sequence). Trimming removed 7 bases from V and 6 bases from J, with 18 bases in between. This CDR3 has 14 amino acids. DNA for the CDR3: TGTGCCAGCACCCCTTACGGGTTGGGGGCTGAAGCTTTCTTT. Translated: CASTPYGLGAEAFF.

To note about this clone: This sample includes further DNA sequences coding for the same CDR3. This chain uses TRBV13 with TRBJ2-1; 9 nucleotides align to TRBD1. CDR3 length: 14 amino acids. Per germline, CDR1 PRHDT and CDR2 FYEKMQ (reference sequence). The V segment lost 4 bases and the J segment 4 bases; nucleotides outside the gene matches: 2. This CDR3 reads CASSSGTGYNEQFF. CDR3 nucleotide sequence: TGTGCCAGCAGCTCAGGGACAGGGTACAATGAGCAGTTCTTC. Full variable domain (outside the CDR3, taken from reference TRBV13 and TRBJ2-1): AAGVIQSPRHLIKEKRETATLKCYPIPRHDTVYWYQQGPGQDPQFLISFYEKMQSDKGSIPDRFSAQQFSDYHSELNMSSLELGDSALYFCASSSGTGYNEQFFGPGTRLTVL.

The rearrangement uses TRBV28 and TRBJ2-5; D remains ambiguous. This CDR3 region has 11 residues. Germline V CDR1 and CDR2: MDHEN, SYDVKM. The V and J ends lost 5 bases and 2 bases respectively, with 3 bases between them. CDR3 sequence: CASSDQETQYF. Written as DNA, the CDR3 is TGTGCCAGCAGTGATCAAGAGACCCAGTACTTC.

Of note for this clone: Within the sample, other DNA sequences also encode this same CDR3. The rearrangement links TRBV27 to TRBJ1-4; perhaps TRBD1 as D (6 bases). Germline V gene data show CDR1 as MNHEY and CDR2 as SMNVEV (reference sequence). V lost 3 bases and J lost 1, with 6 bases in between. The CDR3 is 14 residues long. CDR3: CASSLTGTNEKLFF. The DNA of the CDR3 is TGTGCCAGCAGTTTGACAGGAACTAATGAAAAACTGTTTTTT. Variable domain in full (rest from reference TRBV27 and TRBJ1-4): EAQVTQNPRYLITVTGKKLTVTCSQNMNHEYMSWYRQDPGLGLRQIYYSMNVEVTDKGDVPEGYKVSRKEKRNFPLILESPSPNQTSLYFCASSLTGTNEKLFFGSGTQLSVL.

The rearrangement uses TRBV5-1 and TRBJ2-7, with 7 bases matching TRBD1. This CDR3 comprises 14 residues. Germline V gives CDR1 SGHRS, CDR2 YFSETQ. J lost 5 bases, V lost 2 bases, and 7 bases had no gene match. In DNA form, the CDR3 reads TGCGCCAGCAGCTTTATAGGGGGCCCGGACGAGCAGTACTTC. It translates to CASSFIGGPDEQYF.

This clone was counted once. This rearrangement joins TRBV4-1 to TRBJ2-7; 8 nucleotides agree with TRBD2. V lost 2 bases, J lost 1 base, and 7 bases stayed unmatched. From germline, CDR1 is MGHRA and CDR2 YSYEKL. CDR3 length: 16 amino acids. CDR3 in DNA: TGCGCCAGCAGCCAAAGCTTTACTAGCGGTTCCTACGAGCAGTACTTC. Translating it yields CASSQSFTSGSYEQYF.

Here the CDR3 reads CASSLVGVPPEQYF. Written as DNA, the CDR3 is TGTGCCAGCAGCTTAGTGGGGGTCCCTCCCGAGCAGTACTTC. The chain employs TRBV7-2 and TRBJ2-7; possibly TRBD1 or TRBD2 for D (5 bases each). The V gene's germline CDR1 is SGHTA and CDR2 FQGNSA. CDR3 length equals 14 residues. V was clipped by 1 base and J by 6 bases, with 13 bases between them.

The V call is TRBV29-1, the J call TRBJ2-5, with 7 bases identical to TRBD1. Germline V lookup: CDR1 SQVTM, CDR2 ANQGSEA. V trimming: 0 bases; J trimming: 2 bases; junction bases outside the gene matches: 12. The CDR3 is 17 amino acids. The chain's CDR3 is CSVEDQTETGIQETQYF. The CDR3 DNA follows: TGCAGCGTTGAAGATCAAACCGAGACAGGGATACAAGAGACCCAGTACTTC.

The gene calls are TRBV6-5 and TRBJ2-1; the match to TRBD2 covers 9 bases. The germline V gene encodes CDR1 MNHEY and CDR2 SVGAGI. The CDR3 sequence is 16 residues long. After removal of 0 bases from V and 5 bases from J, the junction contained 5 bases not matched to a gene. In DNA, the CDR3 is TGTGCCAGCAGTTACTCGGCTAGCGGGGTTAACAATGAGCAGTTCTTC. As protein: CASSYSASGVNNEQFF.

With respect to this clone: Other nucleotide sequences in the sample specify the same CDR3. V gene TRBV20-1 combines with J gene TRBJ2-7, with a tentative D call TRBD2 (5 bases). The CDR3 is 10 residues long. V was clipped by 6 bases and J by 4 bases, with 7 bases between them. Germline CDR1 reads DFQATT; CDR2 reads SNEGSKA (reference sequence). The CDR3 spells CSAGDYEQYF. The CDR3, as DNA: TGCAGTGCGGGAGATTACGAGCAGTACTTC.

The rearrangement links TRBV6-6 to TRBJ1-3; 8 nucleotides align to TRBD1. The CDR3 extends over 15 amino acids. Germline CDR1 MNHNY, CDR2 SVGAGI (reference sequence). Germline trimming cut 6 bases from V and 0 bases from J; bases unmatched to any gene: 4. CDR3 loop: CASSPGQGSGNTIYF. The DNA of the CDR3 is TGTGCCAGCAGCCCCGGACAGGGCTCTGGAAACACCATATATTTT.